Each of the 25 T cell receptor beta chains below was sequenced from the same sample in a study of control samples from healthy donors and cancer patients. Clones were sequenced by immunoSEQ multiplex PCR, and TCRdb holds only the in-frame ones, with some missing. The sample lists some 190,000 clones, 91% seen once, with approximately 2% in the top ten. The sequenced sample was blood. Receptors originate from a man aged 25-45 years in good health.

The CDR3: CASTPWAGVDYEQYF. CDR3 bases: TGCGCCAGCACCCCTTGGGCGGGGGTTGACTACGAGCAGTACTTC. The chain recombines TRBV5-1 with TRBJ2-7; 7 positions match TRBD2. CDR1 SGHRS and CDR2 YFSETQ come from the germline V gene. The V and J ends lost 6 bases and 3 bases, in that order; junction bases with no gene match: 12. The CDR3 is made up of 15 amino acids.

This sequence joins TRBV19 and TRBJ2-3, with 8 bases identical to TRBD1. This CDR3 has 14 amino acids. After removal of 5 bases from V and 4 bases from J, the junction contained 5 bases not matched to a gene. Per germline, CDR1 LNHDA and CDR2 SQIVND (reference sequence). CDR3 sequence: CASSLGQGADTQYF. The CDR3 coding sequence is TGTGCCAGTAGTCTCGGACAGGGAGCAGATACGCAGTATTTT.

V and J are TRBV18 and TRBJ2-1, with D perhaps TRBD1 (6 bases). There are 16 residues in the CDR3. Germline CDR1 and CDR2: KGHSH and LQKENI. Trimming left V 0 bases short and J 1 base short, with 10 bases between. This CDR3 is CASSPPGAESYNEQFF. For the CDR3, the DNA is TGTGCCAGCTCACCACCGGGGGCAGAATCCTACAATGAGCAGTTCTTC. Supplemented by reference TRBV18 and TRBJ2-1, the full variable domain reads NAGVMQNPRHLVRRRGQEARLRCSPMKGHSHVYWYRQLPEEGLKFMVYLQKENIIDESGMPKERFSAEFPKEGPSILRIQQVVRGDSAAYFCASSPPGAESYNEQFFGPGTRLTVL.

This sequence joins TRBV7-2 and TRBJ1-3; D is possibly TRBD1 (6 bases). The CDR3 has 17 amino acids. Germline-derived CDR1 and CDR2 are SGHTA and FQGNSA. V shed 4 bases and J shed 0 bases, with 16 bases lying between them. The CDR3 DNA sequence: TGTGCCAGCAGCTCCCCAACCGGGACAAGCTCTGGAAACACCATATATTTT. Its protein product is CASSSPTGTSSGNTIYF.

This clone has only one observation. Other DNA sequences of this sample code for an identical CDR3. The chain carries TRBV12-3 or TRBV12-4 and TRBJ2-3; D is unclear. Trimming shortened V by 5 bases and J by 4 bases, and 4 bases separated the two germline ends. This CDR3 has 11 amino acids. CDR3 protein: CASSLADTQYF. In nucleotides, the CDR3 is TGTGCCAGCAGTCTGGCAGATACGCAGTATTTT.

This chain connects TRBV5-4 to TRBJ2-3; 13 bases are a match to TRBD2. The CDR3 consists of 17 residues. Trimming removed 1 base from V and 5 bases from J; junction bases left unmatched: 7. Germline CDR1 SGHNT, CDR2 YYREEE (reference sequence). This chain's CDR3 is CASSLRSLAGGRDTQYF. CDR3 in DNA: TGTGCCAGCAGCTTGAGATCACTAGCGGGGGGGCGAGATACGCAGTATTTT.

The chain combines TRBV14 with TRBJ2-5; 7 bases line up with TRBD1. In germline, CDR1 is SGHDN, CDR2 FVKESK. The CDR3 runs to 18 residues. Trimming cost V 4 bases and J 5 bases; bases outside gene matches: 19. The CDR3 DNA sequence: TGTGCCAGCAGCCCTCATCGCATAGGGACAGCAGCGATTGAGACCCAGTACTTC. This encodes CASSPHRIGTAAIETQYF.

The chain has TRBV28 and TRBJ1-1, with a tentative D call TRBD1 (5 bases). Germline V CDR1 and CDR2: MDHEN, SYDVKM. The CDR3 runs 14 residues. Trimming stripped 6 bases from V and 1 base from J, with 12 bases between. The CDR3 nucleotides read TGTGCCAGCAGCTCAACCGGACAGAACACTGAAGCTTTCTTT. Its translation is CASSSTGQNTEAFF.

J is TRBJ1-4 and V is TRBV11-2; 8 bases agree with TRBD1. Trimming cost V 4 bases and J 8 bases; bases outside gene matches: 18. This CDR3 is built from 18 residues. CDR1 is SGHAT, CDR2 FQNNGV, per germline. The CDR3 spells CASSSPGRGRVNREKLFF. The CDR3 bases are TGTGCCAGCAGCTCGCCGGGCAGGGGGCGAGTCAATCGAGAAAAACTGTTTTTT.

The CDR3 DNA reads TGTGCCTGGGTCCGACAGACGAACACCGGGGAGCTGTTTTTT. It is translated as CAWVRQTNTGELFF. The V call is TRBV30, the J call TRBJ2-2; tentatively, D is TRBD1 (5 bases). The V gene lost 5 bases and the J gene lost 0 bases, with 10 bases spanning the gap. Germline V gives CDR1 GTSNPN, CDR2 SVGIG (reference sequence). The CDR3 runs 14 residues.

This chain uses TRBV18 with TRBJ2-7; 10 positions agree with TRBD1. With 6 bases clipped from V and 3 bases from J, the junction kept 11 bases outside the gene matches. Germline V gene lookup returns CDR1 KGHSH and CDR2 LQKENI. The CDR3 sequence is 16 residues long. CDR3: CASSAGGQGWGYEQYF. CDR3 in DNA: TGTGCCAGCTCCGCCGGGGGACAGGGGTGGGGCTACGAGCAGTACTTC.

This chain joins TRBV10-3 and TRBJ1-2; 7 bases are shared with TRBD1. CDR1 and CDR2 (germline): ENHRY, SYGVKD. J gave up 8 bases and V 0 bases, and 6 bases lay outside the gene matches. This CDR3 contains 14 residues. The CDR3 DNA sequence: TGTGCCATCAGTGAGTCGTTACAGGGGTGGGGCTACACCTTC. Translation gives CAISESLQGWGYTF.

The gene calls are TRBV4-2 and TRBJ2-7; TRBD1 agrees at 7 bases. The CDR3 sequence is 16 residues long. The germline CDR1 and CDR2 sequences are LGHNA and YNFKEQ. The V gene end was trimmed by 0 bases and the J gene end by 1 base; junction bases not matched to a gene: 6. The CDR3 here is CASSQDRGTVSYEQYF. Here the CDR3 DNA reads TGTGCCAGCAGCCAAGATAGGGGGACAGTTTCCTACGAGCAGTACTTC.

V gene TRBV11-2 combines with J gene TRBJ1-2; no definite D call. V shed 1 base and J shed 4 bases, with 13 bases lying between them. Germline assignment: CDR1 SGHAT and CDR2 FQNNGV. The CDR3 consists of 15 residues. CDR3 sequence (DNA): TGTGCCAGCAGCTTAGGGCAAAGGCCCTCCTATGGCTACACCTTC. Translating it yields CASSLGQRPSYGYTF.

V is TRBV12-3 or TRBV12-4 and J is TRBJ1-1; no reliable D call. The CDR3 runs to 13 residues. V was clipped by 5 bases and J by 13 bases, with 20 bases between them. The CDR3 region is CASSLRWPAMGFF. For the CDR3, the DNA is TGTGCCAGCAGTCTCCGTTGGCCGGCGATGGGTTTCTTT.

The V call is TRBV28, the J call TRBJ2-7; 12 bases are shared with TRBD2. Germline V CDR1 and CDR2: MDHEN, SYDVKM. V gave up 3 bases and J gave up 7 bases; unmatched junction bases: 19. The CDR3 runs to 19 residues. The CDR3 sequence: CASSFPPQASGGASGEQYF. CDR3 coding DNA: TGTGCCAGCAGTTTCCCCCCCCAGGCTAGCGGGGGGGCGTCGGGTGAGCAGTACTTC.

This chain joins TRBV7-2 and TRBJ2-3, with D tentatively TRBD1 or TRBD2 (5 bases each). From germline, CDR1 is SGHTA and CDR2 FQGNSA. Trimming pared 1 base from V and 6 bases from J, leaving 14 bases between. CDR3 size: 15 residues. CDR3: CASSLVGRGTDTQYF. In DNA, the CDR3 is TGTGCCAGCAGCTTAGTGGGACGAGGGACGGATACGCAGTATTTT.

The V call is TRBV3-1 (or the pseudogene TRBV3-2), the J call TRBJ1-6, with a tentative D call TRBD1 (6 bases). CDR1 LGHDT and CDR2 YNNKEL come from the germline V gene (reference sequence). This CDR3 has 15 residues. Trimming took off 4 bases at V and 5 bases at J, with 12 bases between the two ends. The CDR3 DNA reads TGTGCCAGCAGCCCCCGCAGGGGAGATAATTCACCCCTCCACTTT. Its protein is CASSPRRGDNSPLHF.

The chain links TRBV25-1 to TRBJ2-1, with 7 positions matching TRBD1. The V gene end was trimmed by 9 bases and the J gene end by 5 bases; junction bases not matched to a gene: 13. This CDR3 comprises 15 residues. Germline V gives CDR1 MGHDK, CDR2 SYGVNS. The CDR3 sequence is CASEGRTGRNNEQFF. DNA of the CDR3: TGTGCCAGTGAGGGCAGGACAGGCCGAAACAATGAGCAGTTCTTC. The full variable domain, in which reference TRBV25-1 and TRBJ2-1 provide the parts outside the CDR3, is EADIYQTPRYLVIGTGKKITLECSQTMGHDKMYWYQQDPGMELHLIHYSYGVNSTEKGDLSSESTVSRIRTEHFPLTLESARPSHTSQYLCASEGRTGRNNEQFFGPGTRLTVL.

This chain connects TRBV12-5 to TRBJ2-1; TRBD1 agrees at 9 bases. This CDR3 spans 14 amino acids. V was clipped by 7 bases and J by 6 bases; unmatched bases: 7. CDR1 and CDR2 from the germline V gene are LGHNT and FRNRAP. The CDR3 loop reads CASALTGGPNEQFF. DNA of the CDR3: TGTGCTAGTGCCCTGACAGGGGGACCCAATGAGCAGTTCTTC.

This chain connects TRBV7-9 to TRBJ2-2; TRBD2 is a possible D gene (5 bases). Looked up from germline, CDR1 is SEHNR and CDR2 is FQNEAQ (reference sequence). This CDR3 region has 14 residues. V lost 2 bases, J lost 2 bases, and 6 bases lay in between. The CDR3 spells CASSLSGNTGELFF. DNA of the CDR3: TGTGCCAGCAGCTTAAGCGGAAACACCGGGGAGCTGTTTTTT.

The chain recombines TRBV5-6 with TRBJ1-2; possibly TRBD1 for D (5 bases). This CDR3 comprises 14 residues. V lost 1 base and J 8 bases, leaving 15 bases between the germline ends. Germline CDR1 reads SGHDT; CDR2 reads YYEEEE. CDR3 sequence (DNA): TGTGCCAGCAGCTTGAGGGGCACGAGGGACGGCTACACCTTC. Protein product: CASSLRGTRDGYTF.

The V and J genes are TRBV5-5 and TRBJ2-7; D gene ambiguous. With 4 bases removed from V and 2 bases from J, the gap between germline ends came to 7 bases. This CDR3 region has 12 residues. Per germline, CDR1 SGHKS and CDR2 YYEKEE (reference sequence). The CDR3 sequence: CASSPRAYEQYF. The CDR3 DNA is TGTGCCAGCAGCCCCAGAGCCTACGAGCAGTACTTC.

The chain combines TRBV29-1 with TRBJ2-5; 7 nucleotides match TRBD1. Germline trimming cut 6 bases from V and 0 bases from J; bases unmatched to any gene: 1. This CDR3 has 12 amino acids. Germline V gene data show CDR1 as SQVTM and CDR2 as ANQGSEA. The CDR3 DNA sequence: TGCAGCGTGGACAGGTACCAAGAGACCCAGTACTTC. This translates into CSVDRYQETQYF.

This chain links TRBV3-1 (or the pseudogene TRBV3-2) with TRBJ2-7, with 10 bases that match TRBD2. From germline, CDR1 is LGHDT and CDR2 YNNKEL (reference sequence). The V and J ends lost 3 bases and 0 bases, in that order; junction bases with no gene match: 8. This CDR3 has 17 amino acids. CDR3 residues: CASSQDGLAVFSYEQYF. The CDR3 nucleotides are TGTGCCAGCAGCCAGGACGGACTAGCGGTGTTCTCCTACGAGCAGTACTTC.